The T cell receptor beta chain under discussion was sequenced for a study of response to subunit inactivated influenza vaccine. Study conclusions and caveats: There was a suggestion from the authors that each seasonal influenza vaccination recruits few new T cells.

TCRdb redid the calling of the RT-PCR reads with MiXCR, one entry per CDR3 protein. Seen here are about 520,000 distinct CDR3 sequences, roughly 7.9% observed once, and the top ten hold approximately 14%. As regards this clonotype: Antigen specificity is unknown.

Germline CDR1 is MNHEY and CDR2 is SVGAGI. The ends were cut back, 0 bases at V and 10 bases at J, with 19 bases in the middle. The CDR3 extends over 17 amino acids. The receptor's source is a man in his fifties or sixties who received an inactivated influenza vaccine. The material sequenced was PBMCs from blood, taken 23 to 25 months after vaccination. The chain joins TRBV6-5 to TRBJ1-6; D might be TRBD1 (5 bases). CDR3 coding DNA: TGTGCCAGCAGTTACTCGGCGCTCTCCGTGGAGGGGTCACCCCTCCACTTT. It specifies CASSYSALSVEGSPLHF.